This TCR beta chain was captured by sequencing in a study of T-cell reconstitution after alpha-beta-depleted transplantation in children. Study-wide findings and caveats: Some patients' high day-60 TCRbeta diversity was attributed to recipient cells surviving conditioning. Reports say that about two months after transplant, the alpha-beta T cells came out of several hundred graft clones that had expanded. T-cell counts and diversity at one year following transplant were attributed mainly to newly produced T cells.

The CDR3 has 11 amino acids. V shed 7 bases, J shed 9 bases, and the junction held 8 bases outside the gene matches. The V gene's germline CDR1 is SQVTM and CDR2 ANQGSEA. The table lists this clonotype with a few counts. Its antigen is still unknown. It was with unique molecular identifiers that the TCRbeta library was prepared. TCRdb fed the PCR reads into MiXCR, producing one record per CDR3 protein. The sample lists tens of thousands of distinct CDR3 sequences; roughly an eighth were seen once. The specimen comprised PBMCs, mostly from graft donor cells, sampled 180 days after TCRalphabeta/CD19-depleted stem cell transplant. This receptor was taken from a male patient aged 2 to 9 who had a stem cell transplant for acute lymphoblastic leukemia, so the T cells may come from the graft donor. The V call is TRBV29-1, the J call TRBJ1-1, with 7 bases that match TRBD1. Here the CDR3 reads CSGQGDLKAFF. Here the CDR3 DNA reads TGCAGCGGACAGGGAGACCTTAAAGCTTTCTTT.